This T cell receptor beta chain was observed in a study of metastatic and nonmetastatic thyroid tumors. As for the study in general: A comparison of repertoires was made across blood and tumor or nodule tissue from malignant and benign thyroid patients.

This clone was picked up many times. Trimming left V 6 bases short and J 3 bases short, with 6 bases between. The germline V gene has CDR1 LNHDA and CDR2 SQIVND (reference sequence). This CDR3 region has 12 residues. Original data processing: Between-group CDR3 differences, defined by clinicopathological status, yielded a distant-metastasis classifier for papillary thyroid cancer. TCRdb re-clonotyped the PCR reads via MiXCR. Here the V and J calls rest on TCRdb's processing, not on the authors' analysis. Of about 25,000 clones listed, around a fifth were seen once; the top ten hold about 25%. Thyroid surgery was performed in patients who had received no treatment beforehand.

The source material was blood. This TCR derives from a male donor with papillary thyroid cancer or a benign thyroid nodule (not recorded which). Some clones in this sample may be carry-over from other donors' samples. The V gene is TRBV19, the J gene TRBJ1-5; D is unresolved. The CDR3 DNA is TGTGCCAGTAGCCCTCACAATCAGCCCCAGCATTTT. This codes for CASSPHNQPQHF.